This record looks at one T cell receptor (beta chain) sequence and its context. The germline V gene has CDR1 LGHDT and CDR2 YNNKEL (reference sequence). The V segment lost 1 base and the J segment 4 bases; nucleotides outside the gene matches: 4. This CDR3 comprises 16 residues. TCRdb's copy holds only in-frame clones and misses some; the assay was immunoSEQ multiplex PCR. The top ten hold 2% of the sample, which has roughly 170,000 clones, 91% seen once. This specimen comes from a study of control samples from healthy donors and cancer patients. The receptor's source is a woman in her 40s in good health. The material sequenced was blood. The chain has TRBV3-1 (or the pseudogene TRBV3-2) and TRBJ1-6; 7 bases are shared with TRBD1. The chain's CDR3 is CASSQVPGGYNSPLHF. The CDR3 DNA sequence: TGTGCCAGCAGCCAAGTGCCAGGGGGTTATAATTCACCCCTCCACTTT.